The entry below gives a single T cell receptor beta chain sequence along with its context. This CDR3 is built from 14 residues. Germline CDR1 LNHDA, CDR2 SQIVND (reference sequence). The ends lost 5 bases at V and 4 bases at J; junction bases unmatched: 3. This entry belongs to a study of blood T cell repertoires in COVID-19. Study overall: T cells, B-cell-depleted T cells, or PBMCs supplied cDNA or gDNA.

Study processing details: Estimation of nucleated cell counts relied on the amplification of reference gene primers. Clones were sequenced by immunoSEQ multiplex PCR, and TCRdb holds only the in-frame ones, with some missing. V and J calls and clone size are given by that table; D and trimming were obtained from the DNA. The sample gives about 150,000 clones, about four fifths of which show up once; 25% to 30% is in the top ten. This sequence joins TRBV19 and TRBJ2-1, with TRBD2 identical over 9 bases. Sequences were obtained from peripheral blood. The TCR sequence derives from a woman aged 55-69 years with acute or convalescent COVID-19. The CDR3 spells CASSSSGAYNEQFF. The CDR3 DNA follows: TGTGCCAGTAGTTCTAGCGGGGCGTACAATGAGCAGTTCTTC.